This record concerns one TCR beta chain sequence. Measured with immunoSEQ multiplex PCR; TCRdb has only the in-frame clones, and not every one. Among some 200,000 clones listed, roughly four fifths were seen once. These data belong to a study of blood T cell repertoires in COVID-19. In germline, CDR1 is MNHEY, CDR2 SVGAGI. With 10 bases clipped from V and 0 bases from J, the junction kept 8 bases outside the gene matches. This CDR3 spans 15 amino acids. Sequenced sample: PBMCs or T cells enriched from blood (not recorded which). The TCR was taken from a middle-aged man who had recovered from COVID-19. The rearrangement uses TRBV6-5 and TRBJ2-2, with TRBD2 identical over 7 bases. CDR3 nucleotide sequence: TGTGCCACTGGGAGGGCAAACTCGAACACCGGGGAGCTGTTTTTT. It codes for CATGRANSNTGELFF.